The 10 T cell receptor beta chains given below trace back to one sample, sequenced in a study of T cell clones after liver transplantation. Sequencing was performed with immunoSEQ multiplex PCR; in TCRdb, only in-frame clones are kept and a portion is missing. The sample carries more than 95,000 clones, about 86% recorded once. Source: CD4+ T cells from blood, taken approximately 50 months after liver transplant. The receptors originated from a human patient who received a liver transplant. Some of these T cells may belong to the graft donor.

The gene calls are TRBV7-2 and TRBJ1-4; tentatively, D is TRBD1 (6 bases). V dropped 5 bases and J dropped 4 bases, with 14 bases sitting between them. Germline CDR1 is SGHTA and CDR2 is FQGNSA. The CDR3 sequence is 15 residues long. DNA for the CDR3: TGTGCCAGCAGCAACCGGGACAAGGGTAATGAAAAACTGTTTTTT. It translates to CASSNRDKGNEKLFF.

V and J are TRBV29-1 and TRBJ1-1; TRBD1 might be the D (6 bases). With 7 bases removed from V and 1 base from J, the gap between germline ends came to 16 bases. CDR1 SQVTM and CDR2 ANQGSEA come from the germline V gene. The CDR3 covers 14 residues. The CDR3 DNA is TGCAGCGCCGTACCGACAGGAGCGAACACTGAAGCTTTCTTT. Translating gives CSAVPTGANTEAFF.

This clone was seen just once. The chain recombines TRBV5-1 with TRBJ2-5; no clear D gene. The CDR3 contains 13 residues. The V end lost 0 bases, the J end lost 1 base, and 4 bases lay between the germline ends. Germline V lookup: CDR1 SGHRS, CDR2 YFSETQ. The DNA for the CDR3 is TGCGCCAGCAGCTTGGTGCTCCAAGAGACCCAGTACTTC. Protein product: CASSLVLQETQYF.

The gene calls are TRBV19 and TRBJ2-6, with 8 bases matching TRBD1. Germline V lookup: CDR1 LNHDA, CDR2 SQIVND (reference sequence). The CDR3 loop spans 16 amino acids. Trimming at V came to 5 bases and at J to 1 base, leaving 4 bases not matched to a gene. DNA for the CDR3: TGTGCCAGTAGTTCAACAGGGGGTTCTGGGGCCAACGTCCTGACTTTC. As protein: CASSSTGGSGANVLTF. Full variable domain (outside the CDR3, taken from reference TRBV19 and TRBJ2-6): DGGITQSPKYLFRKEGQNVTLSCEQNLNHDAMYWYRQDPGQGLRLIYYSQIVNDFQKGDIAEGYSVSREKKESFPLTVTSAQKNPTAFYLCASSSTGGSGANVLTFGAGSRLTVL.

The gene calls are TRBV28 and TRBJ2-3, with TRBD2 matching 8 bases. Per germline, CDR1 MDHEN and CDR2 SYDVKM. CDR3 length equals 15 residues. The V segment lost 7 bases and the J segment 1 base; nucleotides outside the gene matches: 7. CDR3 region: CASKPAGAGTDTQYF. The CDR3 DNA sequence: TGTGCCAGCAAACCAGCGGGGGCCGGCACAGATACGCAGTATTTT.

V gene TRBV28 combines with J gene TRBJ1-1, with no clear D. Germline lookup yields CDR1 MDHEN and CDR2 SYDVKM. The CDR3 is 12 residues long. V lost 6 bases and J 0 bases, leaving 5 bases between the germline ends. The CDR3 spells CASRMVNTEAFF. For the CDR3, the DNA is TGTGCCAGCAGGATGGTGAACACTGAAGCTTTCTTT. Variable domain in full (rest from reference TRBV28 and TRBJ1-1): DVKVTQSSRYLVKRTGEKVFLECVQDMDHENMFWYRQDPGLGLRLIYFSYDVKMKEKGDIPEGYSVSREKKERFSLILESASTNQTSMYLCASRMVNTEAFFGQGTRLTVV.

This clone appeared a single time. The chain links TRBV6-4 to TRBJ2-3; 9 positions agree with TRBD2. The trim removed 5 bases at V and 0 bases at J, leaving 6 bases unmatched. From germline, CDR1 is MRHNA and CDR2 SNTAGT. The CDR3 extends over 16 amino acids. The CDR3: CASSISAGGSTDTQYF. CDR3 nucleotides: TGTGCCAGCAGTATTTCTGCGGGAGGGAGCACAGATACGCAGTATTTT.

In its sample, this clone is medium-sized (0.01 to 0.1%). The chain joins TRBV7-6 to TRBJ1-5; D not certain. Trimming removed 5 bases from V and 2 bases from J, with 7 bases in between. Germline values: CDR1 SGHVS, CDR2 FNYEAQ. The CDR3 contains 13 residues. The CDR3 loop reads CASSPLGNQPQHF. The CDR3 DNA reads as TGTGCCAGCAGCCCCCTGGGCAATCAGCCCCAGCATTTT.

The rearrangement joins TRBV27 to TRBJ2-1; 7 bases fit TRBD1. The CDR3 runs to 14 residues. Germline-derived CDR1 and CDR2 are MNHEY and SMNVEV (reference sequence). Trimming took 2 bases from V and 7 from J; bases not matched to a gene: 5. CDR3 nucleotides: TGTGCCAGCAGTTTAAGGGGGCGTGGTAATGAGCAGTTCTTC. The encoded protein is CASSLRGRGNEQFF.

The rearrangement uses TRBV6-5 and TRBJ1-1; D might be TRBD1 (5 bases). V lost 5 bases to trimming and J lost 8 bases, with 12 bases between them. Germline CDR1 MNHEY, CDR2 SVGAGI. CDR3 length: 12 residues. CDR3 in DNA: TGTGCCAGCAGTACCGGGACGGGGGAAGCTTTCTTT. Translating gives CASSTGTGEAFF.